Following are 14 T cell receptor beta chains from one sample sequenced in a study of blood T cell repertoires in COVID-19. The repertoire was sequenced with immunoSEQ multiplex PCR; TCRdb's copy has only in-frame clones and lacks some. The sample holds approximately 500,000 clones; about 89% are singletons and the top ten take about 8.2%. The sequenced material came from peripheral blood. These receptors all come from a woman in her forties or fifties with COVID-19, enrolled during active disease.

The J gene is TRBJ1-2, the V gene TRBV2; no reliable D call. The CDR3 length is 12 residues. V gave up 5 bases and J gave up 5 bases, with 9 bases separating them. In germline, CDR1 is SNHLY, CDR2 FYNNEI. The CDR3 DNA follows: TGTGCCAGCAGTTGGTACGGGTATGGCTACACCTTC. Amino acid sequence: CASSWYGYGYTF. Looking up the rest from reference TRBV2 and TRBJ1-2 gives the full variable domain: EPEVTQTPSHQVTQMGQEVILRCVPISNHLYFYWYRQILGQKVEFLVSFYNNEISEKSEIFDDQFSVERPDGSNFTLKIRSTKLEDSAMYFCASSWYGYGYTFGSGTRLTVV.

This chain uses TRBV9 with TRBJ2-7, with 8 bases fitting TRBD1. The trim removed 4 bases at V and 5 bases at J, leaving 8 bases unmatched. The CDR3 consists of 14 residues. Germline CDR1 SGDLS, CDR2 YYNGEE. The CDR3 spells CASSPGQGYDEQYF. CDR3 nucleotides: TGTGCCAGCAGCCCTGGACAGGGATATGACGAGCAGTACTTC. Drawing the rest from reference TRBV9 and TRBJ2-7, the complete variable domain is DSGVTQTPKHLITATGQRVTLRCSPRSGDLSVYWYQQSLDQGLQFLIQYYNGEERAKGNILERFSAQQFPDLHSELNLSSLELGDSALYFCASSPGQGYDEQYFGPGTRLTVT.

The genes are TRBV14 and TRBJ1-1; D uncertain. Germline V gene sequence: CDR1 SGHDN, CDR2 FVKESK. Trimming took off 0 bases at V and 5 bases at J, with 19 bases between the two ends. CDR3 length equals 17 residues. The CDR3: CASSQEALGLAKTEAFF. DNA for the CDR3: TGTGCCAGCAGCCAAGAGGCATTAGGACTGGCAAAGACTGAAGCTTTCTTT.

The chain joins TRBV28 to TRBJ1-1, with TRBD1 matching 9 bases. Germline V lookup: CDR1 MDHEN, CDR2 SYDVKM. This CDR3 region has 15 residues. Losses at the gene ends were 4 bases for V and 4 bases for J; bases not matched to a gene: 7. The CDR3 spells CASSSPGQGSTEAFF. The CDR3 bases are TGTGCCAGCAGTTCCCCCGGACAGGGGTCCACTGAAGCTTTCTTT.

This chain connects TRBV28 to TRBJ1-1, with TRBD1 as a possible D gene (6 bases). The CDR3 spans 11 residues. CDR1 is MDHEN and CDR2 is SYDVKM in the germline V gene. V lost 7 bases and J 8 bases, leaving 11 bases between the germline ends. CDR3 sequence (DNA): TGTGCCAGCATTACAGGGACCGAAGCTTTCTTT. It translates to CASITGTEAFF.

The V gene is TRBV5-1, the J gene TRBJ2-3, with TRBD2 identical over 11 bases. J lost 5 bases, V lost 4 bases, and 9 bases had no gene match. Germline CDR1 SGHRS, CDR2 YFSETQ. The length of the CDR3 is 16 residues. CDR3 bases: TGCGCCAGCAGCCGGGGATCGACTAGCGGGGAAGATACGCAGTATTTT. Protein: CASSRGSTSGEDTQYF.

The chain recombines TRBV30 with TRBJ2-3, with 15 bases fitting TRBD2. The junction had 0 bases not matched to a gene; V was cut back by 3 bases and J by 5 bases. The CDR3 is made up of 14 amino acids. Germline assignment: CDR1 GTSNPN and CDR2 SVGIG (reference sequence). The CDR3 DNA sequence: TGTGCCTGGAGGGGACTAGCGGGGGGAGATACGCAGTATTTT. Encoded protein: CAWRGLAGGDTQYF.

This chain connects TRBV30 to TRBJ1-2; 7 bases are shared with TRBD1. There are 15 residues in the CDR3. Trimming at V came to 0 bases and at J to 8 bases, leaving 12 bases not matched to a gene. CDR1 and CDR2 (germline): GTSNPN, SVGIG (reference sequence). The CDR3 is CAWSVGTGVYWGYTF. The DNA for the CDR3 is TGTGCCTGGAGTGTAGGTACAGGGGTGTACTGGGGCTACACCTTC.

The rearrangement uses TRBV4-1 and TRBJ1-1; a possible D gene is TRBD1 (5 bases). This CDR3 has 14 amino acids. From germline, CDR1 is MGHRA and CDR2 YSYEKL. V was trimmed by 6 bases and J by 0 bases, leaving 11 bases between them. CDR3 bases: TGCGCCAGCAGGGATGACAGCCTGAACACTGAAGCTTTCTTT. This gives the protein CASRDDSLNTEAFF.

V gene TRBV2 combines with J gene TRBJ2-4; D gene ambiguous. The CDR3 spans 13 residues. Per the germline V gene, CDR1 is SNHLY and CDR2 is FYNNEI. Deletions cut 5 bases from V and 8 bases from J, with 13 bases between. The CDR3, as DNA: TGTGCCAGCAGTTCCCCCGCCCGAGACATTCAGTACTTC. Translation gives CASSSPARDIQYF.

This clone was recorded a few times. CDR3 in DNA: TGTGCCACCAGTGATACACCAGGGGGGCGCGCTTTCTTT. Its translation is CATSDTPGGRAFF. This chain joins TRBV24-1 and TRBJ1-1; 7 positions match TRBD1. This CDR3 is built from 13 residues. V lost 3 bases to trimming and J lost 11 bases; unmatched junction nucleotides: 8. The V gene's germline CDR1 is KGHDR and CDR2 SFDVKD.

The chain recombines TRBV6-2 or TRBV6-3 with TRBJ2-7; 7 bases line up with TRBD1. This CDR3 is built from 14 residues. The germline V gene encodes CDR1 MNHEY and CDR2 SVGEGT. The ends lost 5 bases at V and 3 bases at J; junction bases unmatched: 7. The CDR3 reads CASSVQGTGYEQYF. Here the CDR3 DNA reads TGTGCCAGCAGTGTACAGGGGACGGGCTACGAGCAGTACTTC.

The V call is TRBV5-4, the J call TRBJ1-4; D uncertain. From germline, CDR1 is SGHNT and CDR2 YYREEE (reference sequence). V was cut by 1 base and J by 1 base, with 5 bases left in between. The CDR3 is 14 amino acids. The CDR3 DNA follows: TGTGCCAGCAGCTTGACCGGAACTAATGAAAAACTGTTTTTT. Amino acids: CASSLTGTNEKLFF.

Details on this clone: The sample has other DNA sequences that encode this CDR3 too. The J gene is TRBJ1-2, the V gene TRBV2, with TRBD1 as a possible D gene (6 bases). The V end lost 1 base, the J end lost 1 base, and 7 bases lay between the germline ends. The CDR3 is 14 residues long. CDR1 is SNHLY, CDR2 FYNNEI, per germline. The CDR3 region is CASSEGGRNYGYTF. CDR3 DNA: TGTGCCAGCAGTGAAGGGGGGCGTAACTATGGCTACACCTTC.